This TCR beta chain was captured in a study of T cells after yellow fever vaccination. Findings and limits, study-wide: Few clonotypes appeared in both CD4 and CD8 compartments.

TCRdb ran MiXCR on the 5' RACE reads and lists one entry per CDR3 protein. Here the sample spans 300,000 or so distinct CDR3 sequences, roughly 7% being singletons. This CDR3 is 15 amino acids long. Trimming cost V 5 bases and J 0 bases, with 13 bases left between them. Germline loops: CDR1 SGHTA, CDR2 FQGNSA. This clonotype was observed a few times. Antigen unknown. The TCR sequence derives from a man in his late teens or twenties who received the YFV17D yellow fever vaccine. The chain joins TRBV7-2 to TRBJ1-2; maybe TRBD1 (6 bases). This material consisted of PBMCs, taken about 49 days after the first yellow fever vaccination. This CDR3 is CASSTSTGTNYGYTF. Written as DNA, the CDR3 is TGTGCCAGCAGCACCTCAACAGGGACTAACTATGGCTACACCTTC.